This T cell receptor beta chain stems from a study of graft-versus-host responses after intestinal transplantation. TCRdb's copy holds only in-frame clones and misses some; the assay was immunoSEQ multiplex PCR. The sample includes 95,000 to 130,000 clones, 90% of them seen just once. This clone was counted only a few times. The antigen remains undetermined. V lost 5 bases to trimming and J lost 9 bases; unmatched junction nucleotides: 4. This CDR3 spans 13 amino acids. Germline CDR1 is GTSNPN and CDR2 is SVGIG (reference sequence). This material consisted of unstimulated CD4+ T cells sorted from spleen or lymph node cells, taken before intestinal transplant. The chain combines TRBV30 with TRBJ2-1; 13 nucleotides align to TRBD2. This clonotype originated in a human donor who received an intestinal transplant. This CDR3 is CAWGLAGAGEQFF. In DNA form, the CDR3 reads TGTGCCTGGGGACTAGCGGGAGCGGGTGAGCAGTTCTTC.